This TCR beta chain was retrieved from a study of regulatory T cells in long-lasting Graves disease. Findings and limits, study-wide: It was possible that the small sample size reduced accuracy.

Regarding time point: newly diagnosed GD, antithyroid drugs for less than 3 months. The TCR library was prepared using RNA isolated from PBMCs. This clonotype was seen at least ten times. The antigen is undetermined. Germline CDR1 is KGHSH and CDR2 is LQKENI. V gave up 3 bases and J gave up 3 bases, with 8 bases separating them. This CDR3 has 13 amino acids. To make TCR beta libraries, researchers used iRepertoire HTBI primers and Arm-PCR of CDR3 regions. Each CDR3 protein gets one entry after TCRdb re-called the multiplex PCR reads with MiXCR. The sample comprises 400,000 to 500,000 distinct CDR3 sequences, 15% to 20% of which are singletons, and about 25% rests with the top ten. These same records also appear under a second study, on T cells in Graves' hyperthyroidism and ophthalmopathy.

The sample here was peripheral blood mononuclear cells (PBMCs), taken at new diagnosis, from a patient treated with antithyroid drugs. The V call is TRBV18, the J call TRBJ1-2, with D uncertain. The source is a young woman with Graves disease. CDR3 region: CASSPAEYYGYTF. The DNA for the CDR3 is TGTGCCAGCTCACCGGCAGAATACTATGGCTACACCTTC.